The 16 T cell receptor beta chains presented below share a single source sample, sequenced in a study of T cell responses to AZD1222 COVID-19 vaccine. Profiling relied on immunoSEQ multiplex PCR, and the TCRdb table lists in-frame clones only, not all of them. Counted here are about 99,000 clones, 75% to 90% occurring once; the ten biggest clones make up about 20%. The sequences come from peripheral blood, collected on day 0 of AZD1222 vaccination. Source of these receptors: an adult in good health.

This clone was picked up one time. The chain uses TRBV7-9 and TRBJ1-1; TRBD1 aligns across 7 bases. Germline CDR1 and CDR2: SEHNR and FQNEAQ (reference sequence). The CDR3 has 12 amino acids. Trimming removed 5 bases from V and 7 bases from J; junction bases left unmatched: 4. The DNA for the CDR3 is TGTGCCAGCAGCCTTGGACAGGTTGAAGCTTTCTTT. This codes for CASSLGQVEAFF.

In its sample, this clone was seen once. The chain carries TRBV5-4 and TRBJ1-3; D gene unclear. V lost 1 base to trimming and J lost 0 bases, with 8 bases between them. The CDR3 has 15 residues. Per the germline V gene, CDR1 is SGHNT and CDR2 is YYREEE (reference sequence). The chain's CDR3 is CASSLRQASGNTIYF. CDR3 DNA sequence: TGTGCCAGCAGCTTGCGGCAGGCCTCTGGAAACACCATATATTTT.

This clone occurred once. The chain recombines TRBV28 with TRBJ2-7, with 11 nucleotides matching TRBD1. This CDR3 has 14 residues. J lost 1 base, V lost 6 bases, and 2 bases had no gene match. Germline CDR1 and CDR2: MDHEN and SYDVKM. CDR3 coding DNA: TGTGCCAGCAGGGGGACAGGGGGTTCCTACGAGCAGTACTTC. Encoded protein: CASRGTGGSYEQYF.

The chain carries TRBV5-1 and TRBJ1-6; TRBD1 agrees at 7 bases. This CDR3 has 18 amino acids. After removal of 2 bases from V and 0 bases from J, the junction contained 8 bases not matched to a gene. Germline V gene sequence: CDR1 SGHRS, CDR2 YFSETQ. CDR3 in amino acids: CASSLNPGQSSYNSPLHF. DNA for the CDR3: TGCGCCAGCAGCTTAAATCCGGGACAGAGCTCCTATAATTCACCCCTCCACTTT.

The chain couples TRBV11-2 to TRBJ1-1; D remains ambiguous. The CDR3 covers 13 residues. V was pared by 7 bases and J by 4 bases, with 13 bases between. Germline CDR1 is SGHAT and CDR2 is FQNNGV. The CDR3 reads CASTLVGSTEAFF. CDR3 nucleotide sequence: TGTGCCAGCACCCTAGTAGGGAGCACTGAAGCTTTCTTT.

The rearrangement joins TRBV5-1 to TRBJ1-1, with a possible D match to TRBD1 (6 bases). Deletions cut 4 bases from V and 1 base from J, with 11 bases between. Germline CDR1 and CDR2: SGHRS and YFSETQ. This CDR3 is built from 14 residues. CDR3 coding DNA: TGCGCCAGCAGCCCGGACAGACAGAACACTGAAGCTTTCTTT. Its protein is CASSPDRQNTEAFF. Full variable domain (missing parts from reference TRBV5-1 and TRBJ1-1): KAGVTQTPRYLIKTRGQQVTLSCSPISGHRSVSWYQQTPGQGLQFLFEYFSETQRNKGNFPGRFSGRQFSNSRSEMNVSTLELGDSALYLCASSPDRQNTEAFFGQGTRLTVV.

The rearrangement uses TRBV30 and TRBJ1-1; tentatively, D is TRBD1 (5 bases). The CDR3 sequence is 14 residues long. Trimming shortened V by 2 bases and J by 0 bases, and 10 bases separated the two germline ends. The germline V gene encodes CDR1 GTSNPN and CDR2 SVGIG (reference sequence). CDR3 bases: TGTGCCTGGAGTCGACAGACCATGAACACTGAAGCTTTCTTT. It translates to CAWSRQTMNTEAFF.

J is TRBJ1-4 and V is TRBV5-1; TRBD1 matches at 10 bases. This CDR3 contains 16 residues. Germline trimming cut 0 bases from V and 7 bases from J; bases unmatched to any gene: 6. Germline lookup yields CDR1 SGHRS and CDR2 YFSETQ. The CDR3 DNA is TGCGCCAGCAGCTTGGGACAGACAGGGGGCGGTGAAAAACTGTTTTTT. Translation gives CASSLGQTGGGEKLFF.

This clone was seen just once. The rearrangement uses TRBV18 and TRBJ2-5, with no clear D. CDR1 and CDR2 from the germline V gene are KGHSH and LQKENI. CDR3 size: 14 residues. V lost 3 bases to trimming and J lost 2 bases, with 10 bases between them. CDR3 sequence reads: CASSPGNRQETQYF. The CDR3 DNA reads TGTGCCAGCTCACCCGGTAACAGACAAGAGACCCAGTACTTC.

This sequence joins TRBV6-2 or TRBV6-3 and TRBJ2-4, with 11 bases lining up with TRBD1. Trimming removed 6 bases from V and 9 bases from J; junction bases left unmatched: 7. Germline V gives CDR1 MNHEY, CDR2 SVGEGT. The CDR3 loop spans 14 amino acids. The CDR3 nucleotides read TGTGCCAGCAGCCAACCCGGGACAGGGGGCATTCAGTACTTC. Residues: CASSQPGTGGIQYF.

V is TRBV12-5 and J is TRBJ2-5, with a weak D call TRBD1 (5 bases). The CDR3 has 11 amino acids. V lost 4 bases, J lost 5 bases, and 5 bases lay in between. Germline V CDR1 and CDR2: LGHNT, FRNRAP. The CDR3 sequence is CASGWGETQYF. The CDR3 bases are TGTGCTAGTGGTTGGGGCGAGACCCAGTACTTC.

By sample share, this clone is large. V and J are TRBV27 and TRBJ2-1; D remains ambiguous. V lost 3 bases, J lost 6 bases, and 9 bases lay in between. CDR3 length: 13 residues. Germline V gene data show CDR1 as MNHEY and CDR2 as SMNVEV (reference sequence). In DNA, the CDR3 is TGTGCCAGCAGTTTCTCTCCCCGCAATGAGCAGTTCTTC. It is translated as CASSFSPRNEQFF.

The V call is TRBV5-4, the J call TRBJ2-5, with 7 bases identical to TRBD1. Looked up from germline, CDR1 is SGHNT and CDR2 is YYREEE (reference sequence). V lost 4 bases to trimming and J lost 5 bases; unmatched junction nucleotides: 14. This CDR3 comprises 16 residues. CDR3 in DNA: TGTGCCAGCAGCCCTGAAGTAGACAGGGTCGGGGAGACCCAGTACTTC. Its protein is CASSPEVDRVGETQYF.

This chain connects TRBV30 to TRBJ2-3, with TRBD2 identical over 12 bases. Trimming took 4 bases from V and 2 from J; bases not matched to a gene: 4. The CDR3 has 15 residues. Germline CDR1 reads GTSNPN; CDR2 reads SVGIG (reference sequence). As DNA, the CDR3 is TGTGCCTGGACACTAGCGGGGGGTGACACAGATACGCAGTATTTT. Translated, it gives CAWTLAGGDTDTQYF. Drawing the rest from reference TRBV30 and TRBJ2-3, the complete variable domain is SQTIHQWPATLVQPVGSPLSLECTVEGTSNPNLYWYRQAAGRGLQLLFYSVGIGQISSEVPQNLSASRPQDRQFILSSKKLLLSDSGFYLCAWTLAGGDTDTQYFGPGTRLTVL.

The CDR3 DNA sequence: TGTGCCAGCAGTGAGACCCGTAACTATGGCTACACCTTC. Translating it yields CASSETRNYGYTF. J is TRBJ1-2 and V is TRBV6-1, with D unresolved. In germline, CDR1 is MNHNS, CDR2 SASEGT. The V gene lost 3 bases and the J gene lost 1 base, with 6 bases spanning the gap. The CDR3 runs to 13 residues.

The rearrangement links TRBV3-1 (or the pseudogene TRBV3-2) to TRBJ1-5, with D perhaps TRBD1 (5 bases). The V gene's germline CDR1 is LGHDT and CDR2 YNNKEL (reference sequence). The V end was cut by 3 bases, the J end by 8 bases, with 11 bases between. The CDR3 sequence is 13 residues long. CDR3 nucleotide sequence: TGTGCCAGCAGCCAGACGGGACGTGAGCCCCAGCATTTT. Its translation is CASSQTGREPQHF.